This T cell receptor (beta chain) came from a study of blood T cell repertoires in COVID-19. Study summary: Specimens from acute and convalescent COVID-19 originated in the United States, Italy and Spain.

Methods used by the authors: The assay estimated nucleated cells by amplifying reference gene primers. TCRdb's table, derived via immunoSEQ multiplex PCR, lists solely in-frame clones and lacks some. V, J and clone size reflect that table, while D and trimming were determined from the DNA. The repertoire holds 65,000 to 75,000 clones, with 80% as singletons. The V gene's germline CDR1 is LNHDA and CDR2 SQIVND (reference sequence). CDR3 size: 12 residues. The germline V and J ends were trimmed by 1 base and 4 bases, with 4 bases remaining between them. This clonotype originated in a human donor in a cohort sampled during active COVID-19. The specimen was peripheral blood. The rearrangement links TRBV19 to TRBJ2-5; D is ambiguous. The CDR3 DNA follows: TGTGCCAGTAGTATAGCCAGAGAGACCCAGTACTTC. Encoded protein: CASSIARETQYF.